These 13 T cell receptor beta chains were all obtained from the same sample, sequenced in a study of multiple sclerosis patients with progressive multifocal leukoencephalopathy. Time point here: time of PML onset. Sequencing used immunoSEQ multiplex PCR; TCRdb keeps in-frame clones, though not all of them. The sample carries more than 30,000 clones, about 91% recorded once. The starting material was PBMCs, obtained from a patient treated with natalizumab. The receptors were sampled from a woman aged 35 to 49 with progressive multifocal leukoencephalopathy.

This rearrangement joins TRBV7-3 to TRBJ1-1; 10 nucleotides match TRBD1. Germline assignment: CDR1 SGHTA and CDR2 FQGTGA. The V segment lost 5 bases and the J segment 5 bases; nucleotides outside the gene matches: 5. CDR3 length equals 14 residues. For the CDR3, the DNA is TGTGCCAGCAGCCAGACAGGGGGCAGGACTGAAGCTTTCTTT. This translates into CASSQTGGRTEAFF.

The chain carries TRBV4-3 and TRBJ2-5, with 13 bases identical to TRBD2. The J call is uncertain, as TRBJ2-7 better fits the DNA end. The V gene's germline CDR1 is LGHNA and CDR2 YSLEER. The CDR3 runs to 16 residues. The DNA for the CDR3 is TGCGCCAGCAGCCCCGGACTAGCGGGAGAAACCTACGAGCAGTACTTC. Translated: CASSPGLAGETYEQYF.

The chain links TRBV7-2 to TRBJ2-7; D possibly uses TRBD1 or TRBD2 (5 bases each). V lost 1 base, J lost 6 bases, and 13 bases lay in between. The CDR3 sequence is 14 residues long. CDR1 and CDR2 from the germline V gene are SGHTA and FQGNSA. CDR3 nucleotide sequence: TGTGCCAGCAGCTTAGGGGGGACCGCCGTCGAGCAGTACTTC. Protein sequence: CASSLGGTAVEQYF.

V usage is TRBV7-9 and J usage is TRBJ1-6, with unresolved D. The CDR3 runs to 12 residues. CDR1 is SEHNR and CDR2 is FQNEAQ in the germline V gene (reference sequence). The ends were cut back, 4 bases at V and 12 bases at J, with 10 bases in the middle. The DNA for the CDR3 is TGTGCCAGCAGCTCGATCAGCGGACCCCTCCACTTT. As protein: CASSSISGPLHF.

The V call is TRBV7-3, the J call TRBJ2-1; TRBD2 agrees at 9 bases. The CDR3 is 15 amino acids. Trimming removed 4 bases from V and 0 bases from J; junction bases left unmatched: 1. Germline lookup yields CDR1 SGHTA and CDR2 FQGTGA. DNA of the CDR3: TGTGCCAGCAGCTCTAGCGGGACCTCCTACAATGAGCAGTTCTTC. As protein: CASSSSGTSYNEQFF. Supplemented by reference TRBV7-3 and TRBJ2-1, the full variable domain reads GAGVSQTPSNKVTEKGKYVELRCDPISGHTALYWYRQSLGQGPEFLIYFQGTGAADDSGLPNDRFFAVRPEGSVSTLKIQRTERGDSAVYLCASSSSGTSYNEQFFGPGTRLTVL.

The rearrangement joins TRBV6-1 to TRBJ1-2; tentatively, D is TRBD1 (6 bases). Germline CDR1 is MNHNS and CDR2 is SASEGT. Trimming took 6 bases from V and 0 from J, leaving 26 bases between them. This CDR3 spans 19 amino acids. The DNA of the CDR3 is TGTGCCAGCAGGGAACAAAGGCGCGGGGGGCTTACCTCTAACTATGGCTACACCTTC. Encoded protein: CASREQRRGGLTSNYGYTF.

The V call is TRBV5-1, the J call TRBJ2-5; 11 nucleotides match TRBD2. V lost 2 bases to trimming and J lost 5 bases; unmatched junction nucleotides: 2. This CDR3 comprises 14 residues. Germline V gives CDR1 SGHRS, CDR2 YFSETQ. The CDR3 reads CASSFTSGGETQYF. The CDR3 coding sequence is TGCGCCAGCAGCTTTACTAGCGGGGGTGAGACCCAGTACTTC.

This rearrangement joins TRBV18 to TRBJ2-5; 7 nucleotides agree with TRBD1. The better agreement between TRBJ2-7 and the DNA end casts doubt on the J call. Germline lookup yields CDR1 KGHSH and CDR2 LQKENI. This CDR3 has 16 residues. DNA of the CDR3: TGTGCCAGCTCACCCATTATGGCCCAGGGGGCCTACGAGCAGTACTTC. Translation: CASSPIMAQGAYEQYF.

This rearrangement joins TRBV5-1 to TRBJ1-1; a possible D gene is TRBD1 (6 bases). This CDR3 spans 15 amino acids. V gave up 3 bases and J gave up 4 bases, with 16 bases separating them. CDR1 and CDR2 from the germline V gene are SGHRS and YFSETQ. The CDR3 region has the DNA TGCGCCAGCAGCTGGGGGGCAGTTAAGGGCACTGAAGCTTTCTTT. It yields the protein CASSWGAVKGTEAFF.

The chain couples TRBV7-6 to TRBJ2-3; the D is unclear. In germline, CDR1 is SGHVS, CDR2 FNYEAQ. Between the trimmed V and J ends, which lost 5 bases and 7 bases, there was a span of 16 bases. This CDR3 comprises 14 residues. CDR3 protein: CASSPGPPMNTQYF. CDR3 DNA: TGTGCCAGCAGCCCCGGGCCCCCAATGAATACGCAGTATTTT.

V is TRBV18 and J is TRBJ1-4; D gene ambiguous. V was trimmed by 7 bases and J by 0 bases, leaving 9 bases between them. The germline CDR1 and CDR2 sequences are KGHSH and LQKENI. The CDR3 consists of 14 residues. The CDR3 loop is CASCPGATNEKLFF. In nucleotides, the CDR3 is TGTGCCAGCTGCCCCGGGGCAACTAATGAAAAACTGTTTTTT.

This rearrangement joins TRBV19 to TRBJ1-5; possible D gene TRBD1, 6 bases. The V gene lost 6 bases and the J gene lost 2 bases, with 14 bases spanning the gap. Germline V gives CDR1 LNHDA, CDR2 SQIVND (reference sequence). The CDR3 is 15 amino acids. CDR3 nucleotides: TGTGCCAGTAGCCCAGGGGATCTCGGCAATCAGCCCCAGCATTTT. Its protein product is CASSPGDLGNQPQHF.

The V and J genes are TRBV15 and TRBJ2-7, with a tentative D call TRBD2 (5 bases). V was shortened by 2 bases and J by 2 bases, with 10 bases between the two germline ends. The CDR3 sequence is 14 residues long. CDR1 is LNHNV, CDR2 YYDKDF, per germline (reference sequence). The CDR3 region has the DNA TGTGCCACCAGCAGAAGGAAGGGAGCCTACGAGCAGTACTTC. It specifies CATSRRKGAYEQYF.